This record covers a single T cell receptor beta chain. Antigen specificity is unknown. Looked up from germline, CDR1 is MNHEY and CDR2 is SMNVEV (reference sequence). The length of the CDR3 is 13 residues. V lost 3 bases and J lost 9; bases outside the gene matches: 4. The sample originates from a study of OX40 agonist ivuxolimab in advanced cancers. Study background: An agonistic anti-OX40 (CD134) antibody, ivuxolimab, was used to treat the patients. Each dose-escalation patient presented with hepatocellular carcinoma, melanoma, renal cell or head and neck cancer. Three dose-escalation patients had partial responses: one with hepatocellular carcinoma and two with cutaneous melanoma. Whole-study results and caveats: Partly responding patients at 0.1-3.0 mg/kg showed some of the smallest clonal expansion.

The data were produced by immunoSEQ multiplex PCR, yet TCRdb's version contains in-frame clones alone and is incomplete. The sample has about 20,000 clones, over 60% seen once. The TCR comes from an adult with an advanced solid tumor such as melanoma, head and neck, liver or kidney cancer. Sequencing used CD4+ or CD8+ T cells sorted from blood, obtained in a trial of the OX40 agonist ivuxolimab. The V call is TRBV27, the J call TRBJ2-1; the match to TRBD1 covers 8 bases. The CDR3 nucleotides read TGTGCCAGCAGTTTTTCAGGGGGCGGTGAGCAGTTCTTC. This sequence encodes CASSFSGGGEQFF.